The clone carrying this TCR beta chain was seen repeatedly, ten times or more. What it recognizes is unknown. This entry belongs to a study of T-cell reconstitution after alpha-beta-depleted transplantation in children. The study, taken as a whole, reports: Some patients' high day-60 TCRbeta diversity was attributed to recipient cells surviving conditioning. After transplant, at about two months, alpha-beta T cells were reportedly derived from several hundred expanded graft clones. Newly produced T cells mostly accounted for T-cell counts and diversity one year post-transplant.

Unique molecular identifiers featured in how the TCRbeta library was prepared. TCRdb fed the PCR reads into MiXCR, producing one record per CDR3 protein. Among fewer than 700,000 distinct CDR3 sequences listed, 10% to 15% were seen once. The V gene's germline CDR1 is DFQATT and CDR2 SNEGSKA (reference sequence). The CDR3 consists of 13 residues. V shed 3 bases and J shed 0 bases, with 9 bases lying between them. The source is a male patient between 10 and 17 years old who had a stem cell transplant for acute myeloid leukemia, so the T cells may come from the graft donor. This sequence joins TRBV20-1 and TRBJ2-7; D gene uncertain. Specimen: PBMCs, mostly from graft donor cells, collected 360 days after TCRalphabeta/CD19-depleted stem cell transplant. CDR3 sequence reads: CSASPTASYEQYF. CDR3 sequence (DNA): TGCAGTGCTAGCCCCACCGCCTCCTACGAGCAGTACTTC.